The entry below describes one T cell receptor beta chain. The target antigen is unknown. Lacking the conserved final phenylalanine or tryptophan, this CDR3 likely reflects a read error. Because the CDR3's place on the DNA is in doubt, the DNA is left out and the CDR3 is given as listed by TCRdb. This record belongs to a study of cytomegalovirus exposure and HLA in healthy donors. The CDR3 region is 8 residues in length, termini included. The germline V gene has CDR1 DFQATT and CDR2 SNEGSKA (reference sequence). The PCR contained 60 Vbeta and 13 Jbeta primers. Some clones are missing from TCRdb's copy, which holds only in-frame ones; the method was immunoSEQ multiplex PCR. Of about 100,000 clones detected, roughly 79% appear once; the ten largest clones hold around 4.1%. Study-wide findings and caveats: There were several of the most significant clusters that appeared linked to common viral pathogens in a later analysis. Clonal expansion, a later analysis showed, was greater in HLA-associated TCR beta chains than in equally common others.

Sample: PBMCs. This chain joins TRBV20-1 and TRBJ2-7; TRBD1, as called in the table, went unchecked against the DNA. The clonotype originates from a middle-aged man in good health and CMV-seronegative. The CDR3 here is CRPTWDRR.